Shown below are 16 T cell receptor beta chains from a single sample sequenced in a study of tumor-infiltrating lymphocytes in primary liver carcinoma. The roughly 20-34 mg bulk tissue piece was not sorted before simultaneous RNA and DNA extraction. Priming with a constant-region primer yielded TCR beta cDNA from about 450 ng total RNA. The TCR beta library was amplified through three nested multiplex PCR rounds in a modified ARM-PCR procedure. Primers for the first two PCR rounds were TRBV1-TRBV30 forward primers and a C-beta reverse primer (roughly 10 cycles per round). TCRdb recomputed calls from the multiplex PCR reads with MiXCR, one row per CDR3 protein. The sample lists over 35,000 distinct CDR3 sequences; 73% were seen once. Sequenced sample: liver tumor tissue from sampling region 2. The subset was: tumor region T2, inferior pole. These TCRs come from a man aged 40-50 years with primary liver carcinoma and hepatitis B virus infection.

Concerning this clonotype itself: One end of the junction fails to match germline, which may point to a read error. The J gene is TRBJ1-5, the V gene TRBV5-6; unclear D gene. The CDR3 runs to 13 residues. Germline lookup yields CDR1 SGHDT and CDR2 YYEEEE. CDR3 sequence reads: CASSFGPDQPHHF. CDR3 DNA: TGTGCCAGCAGCTTTGGGCCGGACCAGCCCCATCATTTT.

A note on this clonotype: The junction and the germline gene differ at one end; a read error may be behind it. The rearrangement joins TRBV7-9 to TRBJ1-2, with 9 positions matching TRBD1. The CDR3 length is 18 residues. Germline loops: CDR1 SEHNR, CDR2 FQNEAQ (reference sequence). Here the CDR3 DNA reads TGTGCCAGCAGCATAGTAGCGGGACAGGGATCACGAAACTGTGGCTACACCTTC. It codes for CASSIVAGQGSRNCGYTF.

Notes on this clonotype: The junction does not match germline at one end; this may be a read error. This chain uses TRBV4-3 with TRBJ2-5; the match to TRBD2 covers 11 bases. CDR3 length equals 17 residues. The germline gives CDR1 LGHNA, CDR2 YSLEER. CDR3 coding DNA: TGCGCTAGCAGCCTAGCGGCTAGCGGGAGGACTGGTGAGACCCAGTACTTT. Residues: CASSLAASGRTGETQYF.

This clonotype was detected many times. V and J are TRBV5-6 and TRBJ2-3, with D maybe TRBD2 (5 bases). From germline, CDR1 is SGHDT and CDR2 YYEEEE. The length of the CDR3 is 12 residues. Trimming removed 2 bases from V and 6 bases from J, with 7 bases in between. The CDR3 region is CASSLLADTQYF. The CDR3 DNA follows: TGTGCCAGCAGCTTATTAGCGGATACGCAGTATTTT.

This clonotype has only a few counts. The chain joins TRBV12-3 or TRBV12-4 to TRBJ2-3, with TRBD2 matching 8 bases. The CDR3 is made up of 14 amino acids. With 5 bases clipped from V and 6 bases from J, the junction kept 7 bases outside the gene matches. The chain's CDR3 is CASSPGTRSDTQYF. Written as DNA, the CDR3 is TGTGCCAGCAGTCCAGGGACTAGATCCGATACGCAGTATTTT.

As regards this clonotype: Lacking the conserved final phenylalanine or tryptophan, this CDR3 likely reflects a read error. CDR3 protein: CASGQGDRAYTY. CDR3 DNA: TGTGCCAGCGGACAGGGGGATCGTGCCTACACCTAC. The gene calls are TRBV6-6 and TRBJ1-2, with 10 positions matching TRBD1. Per the germline V gene, CDR1 is MNHNY and CDR2 is SVGAGI (reference sequence). The CDR3 spans 12 residues. The J segment lost 10 bases and the V segment lost 8 bases, leaving 7 bases of the junction unmatched.

The J gene is TRBJ2-1, the V gene TRBV5-8, with D uncertain. The CDR3 totals 13 residues. CDR1 is SGHTS, CDR2 YDEGEE, per germline. V was shortened by 0 bases and J by 13 bases, with 14 bases between the two germline ends. CDR3 sequence (DNA): TGTGCCAGCAGCTTGGCCATGAGCAATGCACAGTTCTTC. Amino acid sequence: CASSLAMSNAQFF.

The chain combines TRBV5-1 with TRBJ2-7, with 8 nucleotides matching TRBD2. V lost 8 bases and J lost 3; bases outside the gene matches: 16. Germline V gives CDR1 SGHRS, CDR2 YFSETQ. The CDR3 is 16 amino acids. The CDR3 sequence: CASSPLTAGAGYEQYF. The CDR3 bases are TGCGCCAGTAGCCCCCTAACAGCGGGAGCCGGCTACGAGCAGTACTTC.

Regarding this clonotype: One end of the junction does not line up with germline, which may come from a read error. The rearrangement joins TRBV28 to TRBJ2-7; D unresolved. CDR3 length: 14 residues. Germline V gene data show CDR1 as MDHEN and CDR2 as SYDVKM. The CDR3, as DNA: TGTGCCAATAGTCCCCTGGCGGACCAGAGAGTCGAGGACTTC. Residues: CANSPLADQRVEDF.

Notes on this clonotype: An end of the junction does not agree with germline; a read error may underlie this. This rearrangement joins TRBV5-4 to TRBJ2-4; TRBD1 aligns across 8 bases. The length of the CDR3 is 15 residues. Germline V gives CDR1 SGHNT, CDR2 YYREEE (reference sequence). This CDR3 reads CTSSLKGDRRNIQYF. In DNA form, the CDR3 reads TGTACCAGCAGTTTGAAAGGGGACAGGAGAAACATTCAGTACTTC.

This clonotype is labeled as medium-sized. V is TRBV12-3 or TRBV12-4 and J is TRBJ2-2; 9 bases are a match to TRBD2. The CDR3 has 17 amino acids. Trimming took 3 bases from V and 1 from J; bases not matched to a gene: 6. The CDR3 loop is CASSFRGSGRNTGELFF. CDR3 DNA: TGTGCCAGCAGTTTCCGGGGTAGCGGGAGGAACACCGGGGAGCTGTTTTTT.

This clonotype was recorded a few times. A much larger clone lies one base from this, so it may be a read error. The genes are TRBV28 and TRBJ2-5; tentative D call: TRBD1 (5 bases). The CDR3 runs to 15 residues. The germline CDR1 and CDR2 sequences are MDHEN and SYDVKM. The CDR3 reads CASSKPGLQEETQHF. CDR3 in DNA: TGTGCCAGCAGTAAGCCCGGGTTACAGGAAGAGACCCAGCACTTC.

Comment on this clonotype: At one end the junction does not follow the germline gene, possibly because of a read error. The V gene is TRBV6-2 or TRBV6-3, the J gene TRBJ2-7; possibly TRBD1 or TRBD2 for D (5 bases each). The length of the CDR3 is 14 residues. CDR1 is MNHEY and CDR2 is SVGEGT in the germline V gene. The CDR3, as DNA: TGTGCCAGCAGCCTCCGGGACGGGGCCTACGAGCAGTATTTC. Protein sequence: CASSLRDGAYEQYF.

This clonotype was detected ten times or more. V is TRBV30 and J is TRBJ2-1; no definite D call. The CDR3 runs to 12 residues. V lost 3 bases, J lost 9 bases, and 12 bases lay in between. The germline gives CDR1 GTSNPN, CDR2 SVGIG (reference sequence). CDR3 DNA sequence: TGTGCCTGGAGCCAGTCCACCGGTGAGCAGTTCTTC. Its translation: CAWSQSTGEQFF.

The rearrangement joins TRBV28 to TRBJ2-4; no definite D call. V lost 9 bases and J lost 2, with 20 bases in between. The CDR3 sequence is 16 residues long. Germline loops: CDR1 MDHEN, CDR2 SYDVKM. This chain's CDR3 is CASSTYRAKPKNIQYF. The CDR3 DNA is TGTGCCAGTAGTACATACCGGGCCAAGCCCAAAAACATTCAGTACTTC.

A note on this clonotype: As the CDR3 is not closed by the conserved phenylalanine or tryptophan, this likely results from a read error. V gene TRBV12-3 or TRBV12-4 combines with J gene TRBJ2-5, with D uncertain. Trimming pared 6 bases from V and 5 bases from J, leaving 10 bases between. The CDR3 runs to 12 residues. The CDR3 DNA reads as TGTGCCAGCAGCTACGAAGGGGAGACCCAGTACTCC. Its translation is CASSYEGETQYS.